This T cell receptor (beta chain) is from a study of T cell changes during pregnancy in multiple sclerosis. J lost 0 bases, V lost 5 bases, and 5 bases had no gene match. Germline assignment: CDR1 SEHNR and CDR2 FQNEAQ (reference sequence). The CDR3 is 16 amino acids. Sequencing used immunoSEQ multiplex PCR; TCRdb keeps in-frame clones, though not all of them. The repertoire has 33,000 or so clones, around 92% of them found once; the top ten carry 3.5% to 5%. This TCR was recovered from a female donor in good health, enrolled as a control in a pregnancy study. Source: CD8+ T cells from peripheral blood mononuclear cells, taken in the second trimester of pregnancy. V gene TRBV7-9 combines with J gene TRBJ1-2; 11 bases are shared with TRBD1. CDR3 in amino acids: CASSGMGQGANYGYTF. CDR3 bases: TGTGCCAGCAGCGGGATGGGACAGGGGGCTAACTATGGCTACACCTTC.